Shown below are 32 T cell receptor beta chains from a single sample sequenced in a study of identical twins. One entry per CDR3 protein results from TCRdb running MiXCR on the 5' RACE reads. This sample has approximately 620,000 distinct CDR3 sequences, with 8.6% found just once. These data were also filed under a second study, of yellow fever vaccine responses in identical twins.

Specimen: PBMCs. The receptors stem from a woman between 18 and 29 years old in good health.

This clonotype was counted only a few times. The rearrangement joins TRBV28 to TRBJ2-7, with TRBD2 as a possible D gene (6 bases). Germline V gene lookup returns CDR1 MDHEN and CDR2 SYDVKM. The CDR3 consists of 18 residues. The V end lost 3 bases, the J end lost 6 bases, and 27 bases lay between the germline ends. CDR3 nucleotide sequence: TGTGCCAGCAGTTTGTCGGACGGGAGCCCTAGGGGACGCTGCGAGCAGTACTTC. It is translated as CASSLSDGSPRGRCEQYF.

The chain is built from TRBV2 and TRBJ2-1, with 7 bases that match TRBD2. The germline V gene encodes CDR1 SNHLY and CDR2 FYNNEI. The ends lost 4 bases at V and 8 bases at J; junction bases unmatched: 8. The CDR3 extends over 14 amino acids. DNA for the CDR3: TGTGCCAGCAGTGTTTTTCCGGGGGGTGATGAGCAGTTCTTC. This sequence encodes CASSVFPGGDEQFF. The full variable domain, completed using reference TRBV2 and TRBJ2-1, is EPEVTQTPSHQVTQMGQEVILRCVPISNHLYFYWYRQILGQKVEFLVSFYNNEISEKSEIFDDQFSVERPDGSNFTLKIRSTKLEDSAMYFCASSVFPGGDEQFFGPGTRLTVL.

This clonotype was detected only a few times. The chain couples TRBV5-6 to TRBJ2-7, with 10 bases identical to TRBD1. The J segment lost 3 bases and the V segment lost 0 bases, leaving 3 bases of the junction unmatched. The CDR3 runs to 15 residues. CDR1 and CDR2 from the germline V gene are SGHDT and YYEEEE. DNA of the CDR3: TGTGCCAGCAGCTTGGGACAGGGGGCTCGCTACGAGCAGTACTTC. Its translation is CASSLGQGARYEQYF.

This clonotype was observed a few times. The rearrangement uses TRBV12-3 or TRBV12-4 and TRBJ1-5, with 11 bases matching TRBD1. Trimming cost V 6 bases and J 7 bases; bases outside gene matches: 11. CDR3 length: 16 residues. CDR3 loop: CASSSLRGQGGQPQHF. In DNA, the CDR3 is TGTGCCAGCAGCAGTTTACGGGGACAGGGGGGGCAGCCCCAGCATTTT.

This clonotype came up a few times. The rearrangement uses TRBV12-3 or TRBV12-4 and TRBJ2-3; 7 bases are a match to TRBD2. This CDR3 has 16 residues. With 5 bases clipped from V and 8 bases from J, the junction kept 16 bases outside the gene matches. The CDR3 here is CASSPRPGAGVSTQYF. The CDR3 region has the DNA TGTGCCAGCAGTCCCCGCCCCGGCGCGGGAGTAAGTACGCAGTATTTT.

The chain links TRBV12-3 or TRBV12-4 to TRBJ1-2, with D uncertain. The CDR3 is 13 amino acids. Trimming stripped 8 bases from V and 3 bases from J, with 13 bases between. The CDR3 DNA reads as TGTGCCAGCGCCGAAGGGAAGGACTATGGCTACACCTTC. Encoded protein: CASAEGKDYGYTF.

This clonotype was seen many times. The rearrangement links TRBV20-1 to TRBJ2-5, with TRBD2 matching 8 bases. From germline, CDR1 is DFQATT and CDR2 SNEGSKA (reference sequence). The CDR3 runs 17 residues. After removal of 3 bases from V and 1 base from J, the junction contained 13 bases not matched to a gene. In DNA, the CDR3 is TGCAGTGCTAGGGGCGTTAGCGGGAAGAGGATCCAAGAGACCCAGTACTTC. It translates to CSARGVSGKRIQETQYF.

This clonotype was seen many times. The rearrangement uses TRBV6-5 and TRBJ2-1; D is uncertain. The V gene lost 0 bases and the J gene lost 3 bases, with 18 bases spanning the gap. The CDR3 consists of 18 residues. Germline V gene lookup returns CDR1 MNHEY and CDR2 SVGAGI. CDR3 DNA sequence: TGTGCCAGCAGTTACTCAGGCCTAGACGAACCCTTCTACAATGAGCAGTTCTTC. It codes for CASSYSGLDEPFYNEQFF.

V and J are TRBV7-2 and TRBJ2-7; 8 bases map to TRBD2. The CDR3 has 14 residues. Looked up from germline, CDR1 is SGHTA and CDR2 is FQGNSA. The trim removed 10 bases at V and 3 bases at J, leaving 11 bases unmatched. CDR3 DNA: TGTGCCACACGCCTCGCCGCGGGGGGCTACGAGCAGTACTTC. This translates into CATRLAAGGYEQYF.

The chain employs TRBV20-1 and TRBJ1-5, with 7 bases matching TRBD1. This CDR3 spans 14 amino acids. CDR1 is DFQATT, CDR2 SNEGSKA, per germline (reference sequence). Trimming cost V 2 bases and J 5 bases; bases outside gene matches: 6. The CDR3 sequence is CSARRRQGDQPQHF. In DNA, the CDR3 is TGCAGTGCTAGACGCCGACAGGGCGATCAGCCCCAGCATTTT.

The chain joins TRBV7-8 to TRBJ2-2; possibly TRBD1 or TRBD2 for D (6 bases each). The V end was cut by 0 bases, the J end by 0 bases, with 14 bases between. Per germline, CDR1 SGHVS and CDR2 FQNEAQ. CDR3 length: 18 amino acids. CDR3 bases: TGTGCCAGCAGCTTAGCAGGGGGGCTTGGGGCGAACACCGGGGAGCTGTTTTTT. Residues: CASSLAGGLGANTGELFF.

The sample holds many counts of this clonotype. CDR3 loop: CASSSRTSGRPYEQYF. The CDR3 bases are TGTGCCAGCAGTTCGCGGACTAGCGGGAGACCCTACGAGCAGTACTTC. The chain carries TRBV27 and TRBJ2-7, with 13 bases that match TRBD2. Per germline, CDR1 MNHEY and CDR2 SMNVEV (reference sequence). The CDR3 runs to 16 residues. The V and J ends lost 4 bases and 2 bases, in that order; junction bases with no gene match: 5.

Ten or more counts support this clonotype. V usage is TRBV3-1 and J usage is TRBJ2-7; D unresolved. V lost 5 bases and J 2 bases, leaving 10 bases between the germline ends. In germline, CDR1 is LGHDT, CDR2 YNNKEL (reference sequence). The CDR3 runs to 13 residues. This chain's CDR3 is CASSIFLTYEQYF. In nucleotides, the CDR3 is TGTGCCAGCAGCATTTTCCTTACCTACGAGCAGTACTTC.

CDR3 loop: CASSVWGLAGSVAGELFF. The DNA for the CDR3 is TGTGCCAGCAGCGTATGGGGGCTAGCGGGGTCCGTAGCCGGGGAGCTGTTTTTT. This chain uses TRBV9 with TRBJ2-2; 9 nucleotides line up with TRBD2. In germline, CDR1 is SGDLS, CDR2 YYNGEE. CDR3 length equals 18 residues. With V trimmed by 1 base and J by 6 bases, 13 bases remained unmatched.

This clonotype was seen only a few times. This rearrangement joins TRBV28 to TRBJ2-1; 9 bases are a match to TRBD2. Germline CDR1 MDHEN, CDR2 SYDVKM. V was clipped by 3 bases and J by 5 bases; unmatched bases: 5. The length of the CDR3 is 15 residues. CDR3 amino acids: CASSFRLAGNNEQFF. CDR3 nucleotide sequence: TGTGCCAGCAGTTTCCGGCTAGCGGGAAACAATGAGCAGTTCTTC.

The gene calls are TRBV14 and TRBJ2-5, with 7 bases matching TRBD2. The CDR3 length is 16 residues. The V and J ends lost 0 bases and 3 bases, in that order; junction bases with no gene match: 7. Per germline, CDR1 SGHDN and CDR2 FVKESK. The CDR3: CASSQEIAGREETQYF. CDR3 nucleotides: TGTGCCAGCAGCCAAGAGATCGCAGGGAGGGAAGAGACCCAGTACTTC.

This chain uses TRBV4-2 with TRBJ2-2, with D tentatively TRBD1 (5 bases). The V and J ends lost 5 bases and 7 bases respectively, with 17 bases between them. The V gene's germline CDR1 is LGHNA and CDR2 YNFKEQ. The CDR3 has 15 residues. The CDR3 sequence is CASSFQGKERGELFF. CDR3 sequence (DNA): TGTGCCAGCAGCTTCCAGGGCAAGGAGCGCGGGGAGCTGTTTTTT.

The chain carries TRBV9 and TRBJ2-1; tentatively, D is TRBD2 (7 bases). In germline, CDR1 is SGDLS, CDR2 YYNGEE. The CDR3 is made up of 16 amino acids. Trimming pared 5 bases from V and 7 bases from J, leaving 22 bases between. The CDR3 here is CASRDLGGASTNEQFF. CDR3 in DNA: TGTGCCAGCAGAGATCTGGGGGGGGCCTCAACAAATGAGCAGTTCTTC.

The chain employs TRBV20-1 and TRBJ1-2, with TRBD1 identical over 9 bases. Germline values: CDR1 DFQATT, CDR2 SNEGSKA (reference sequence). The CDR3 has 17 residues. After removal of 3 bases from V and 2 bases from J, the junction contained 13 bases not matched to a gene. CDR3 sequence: CSASPPGQGLRNYGYTF. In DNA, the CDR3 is TGCAGTGCTAGCCCGCCGGGACAGGGCCTGAGGAACTATGGCTACACCTTC.

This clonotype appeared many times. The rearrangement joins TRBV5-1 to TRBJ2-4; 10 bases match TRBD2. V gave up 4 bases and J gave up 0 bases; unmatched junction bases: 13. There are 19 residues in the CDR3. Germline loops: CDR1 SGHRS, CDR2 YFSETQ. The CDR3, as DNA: TGCGCCAGCAGCAACAATCCCGGACTAGCGGTTCTAGCCAAAAACATTCAGTACTTC. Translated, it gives CASSNNPGLAVLAKNIQYF.

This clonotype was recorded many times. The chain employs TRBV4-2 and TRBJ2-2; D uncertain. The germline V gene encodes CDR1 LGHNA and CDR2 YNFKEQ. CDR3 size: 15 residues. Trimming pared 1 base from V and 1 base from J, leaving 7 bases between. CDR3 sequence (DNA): TGTGCCAGCAGCCAAGTTCTACAGAACACCGGGGAGCTGTTTTTT. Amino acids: CASSQVLQNTGELFF.

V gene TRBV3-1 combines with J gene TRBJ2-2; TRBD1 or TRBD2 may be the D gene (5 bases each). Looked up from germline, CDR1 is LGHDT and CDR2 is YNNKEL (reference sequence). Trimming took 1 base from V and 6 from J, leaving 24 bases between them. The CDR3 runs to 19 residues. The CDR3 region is CASSQAPVRRVGTSGELFF. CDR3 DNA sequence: TGTGCCAGCAGCCAAGCGCCGGTCCGCAGGGTGGGGACGTCCGGGGAGCTGTTTTTT.

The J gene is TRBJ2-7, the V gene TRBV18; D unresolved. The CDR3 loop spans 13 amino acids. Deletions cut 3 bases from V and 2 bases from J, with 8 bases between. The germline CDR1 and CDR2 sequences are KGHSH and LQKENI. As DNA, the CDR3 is TGTGCCAGCTCACCGCGGCAGGCCTACGAGCAGTACTTC. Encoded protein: CASSPRQAYEQYF.

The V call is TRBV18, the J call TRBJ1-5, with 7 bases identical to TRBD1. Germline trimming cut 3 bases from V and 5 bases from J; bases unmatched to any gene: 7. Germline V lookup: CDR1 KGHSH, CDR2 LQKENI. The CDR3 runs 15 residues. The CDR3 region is CASSPRTGEDQPQHF. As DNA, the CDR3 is TGTGCCAGCTCACCGAGAACAGGGGAGGATCAGCCCCAGCATTTT.

The CDR3 nucleotides are TGTGCCAGCCGAATGAATCAACAGGGTTTAACCGGGGAGCTGTTTTTT. This codes for CASRMNQQGLTGELFF. The chain combines TRBV6-1 with TRBJ2-2, with a tentative D call TRBD1 (6 bases). This CDR3 is built from 16 residues. In germline, CDR1 is MNHNS, CDR2 SASEGT. V lost 8 bases to trimming and J lost 5 bases, with 21 bases between them.

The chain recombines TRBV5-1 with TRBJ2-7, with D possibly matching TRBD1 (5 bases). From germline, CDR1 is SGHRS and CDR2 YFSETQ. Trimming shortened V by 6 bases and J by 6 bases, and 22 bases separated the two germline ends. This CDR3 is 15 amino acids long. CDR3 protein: CASTYSGSGVGEQYF. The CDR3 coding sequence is TGCGCCAGCACGTACTCAGGGTCTGGTGTAGGCGAGCAGTACTTC.

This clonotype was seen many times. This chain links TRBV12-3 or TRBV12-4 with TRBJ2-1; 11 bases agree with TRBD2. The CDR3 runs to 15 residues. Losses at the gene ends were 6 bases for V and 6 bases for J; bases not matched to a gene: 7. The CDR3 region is CASRRLAGIGNEQFF. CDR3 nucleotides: TGTGCCAGCAGGAGACTAGCGGGGATAGGCAATGAGCAGTTCTTC.

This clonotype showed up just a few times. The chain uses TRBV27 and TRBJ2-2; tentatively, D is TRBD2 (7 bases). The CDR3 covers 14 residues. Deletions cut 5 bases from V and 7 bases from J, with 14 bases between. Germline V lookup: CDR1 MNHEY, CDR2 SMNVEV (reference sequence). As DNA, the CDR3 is TGTGCCAGCAGTCGTTCGGGGGGCATCGGGGAGCTGTTTTTT. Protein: CASSRSGGIGELFF.

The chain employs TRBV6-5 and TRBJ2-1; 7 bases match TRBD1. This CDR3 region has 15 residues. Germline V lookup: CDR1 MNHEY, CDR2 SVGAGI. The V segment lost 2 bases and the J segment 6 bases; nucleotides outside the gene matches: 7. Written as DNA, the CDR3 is TGTGCCAGCAGTTACGACAGGGCGGCACTCAATGAGCAGTTCTTC. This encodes CASSYDRAALNEQFF.

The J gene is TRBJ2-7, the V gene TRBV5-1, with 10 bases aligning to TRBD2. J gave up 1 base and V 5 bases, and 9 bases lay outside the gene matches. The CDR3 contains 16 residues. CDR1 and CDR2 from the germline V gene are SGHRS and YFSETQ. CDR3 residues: CASSYSGGYDSYEQYF. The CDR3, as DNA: TGCGCCAGCAGTTATAGCGGGGGGTACGATTCCTACGAGCAGTACTTC.

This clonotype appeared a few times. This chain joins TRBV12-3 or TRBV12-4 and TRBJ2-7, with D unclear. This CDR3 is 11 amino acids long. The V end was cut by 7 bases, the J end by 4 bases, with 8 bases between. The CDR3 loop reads CASTTLYEQYF. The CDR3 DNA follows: TGTGCCAGCACCACCTTATACGAGCAGTACTTC.

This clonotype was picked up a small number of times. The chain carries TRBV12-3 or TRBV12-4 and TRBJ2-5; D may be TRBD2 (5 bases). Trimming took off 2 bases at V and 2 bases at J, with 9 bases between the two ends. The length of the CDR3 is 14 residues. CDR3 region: CASSLSGKQETQYF. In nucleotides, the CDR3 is TGTGCCAGCAGTTTATCCGGGAAGCAAGAGACCCAGTACTTC.